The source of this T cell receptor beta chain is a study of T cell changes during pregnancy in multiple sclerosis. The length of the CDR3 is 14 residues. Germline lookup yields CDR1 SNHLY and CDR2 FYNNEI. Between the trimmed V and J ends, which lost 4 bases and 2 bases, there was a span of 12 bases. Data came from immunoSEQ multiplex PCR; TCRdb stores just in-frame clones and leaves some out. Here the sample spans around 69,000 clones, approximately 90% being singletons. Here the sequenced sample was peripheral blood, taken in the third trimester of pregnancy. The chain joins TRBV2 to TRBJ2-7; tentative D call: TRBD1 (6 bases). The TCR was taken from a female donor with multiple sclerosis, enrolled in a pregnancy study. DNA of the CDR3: TGTGCCAGCAGTGCAGGGGCAGGGACCTACGAGCAGTACTTC. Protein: CASSAGAGTYEQYF.